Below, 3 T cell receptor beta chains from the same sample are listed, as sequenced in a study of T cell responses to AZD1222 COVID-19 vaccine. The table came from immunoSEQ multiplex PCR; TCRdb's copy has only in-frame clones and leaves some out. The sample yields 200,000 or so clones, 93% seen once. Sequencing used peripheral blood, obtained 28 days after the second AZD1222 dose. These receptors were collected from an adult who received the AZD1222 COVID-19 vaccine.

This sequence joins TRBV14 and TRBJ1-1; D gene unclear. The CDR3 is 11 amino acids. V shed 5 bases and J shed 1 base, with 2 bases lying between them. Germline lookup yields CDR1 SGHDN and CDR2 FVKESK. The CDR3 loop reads CASSSNTEAFF. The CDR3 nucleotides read TGTGCCAGCAGCTCGAACACTGAAGCTTTCTTT.

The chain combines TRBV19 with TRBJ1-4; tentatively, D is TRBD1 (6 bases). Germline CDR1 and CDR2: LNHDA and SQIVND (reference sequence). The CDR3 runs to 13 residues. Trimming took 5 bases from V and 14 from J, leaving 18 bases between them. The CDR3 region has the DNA TGTGCCAGTAGTGATCGGGGGCCAGAAGGGCTGTTTTTT. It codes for CASSDRGPEGLFF.

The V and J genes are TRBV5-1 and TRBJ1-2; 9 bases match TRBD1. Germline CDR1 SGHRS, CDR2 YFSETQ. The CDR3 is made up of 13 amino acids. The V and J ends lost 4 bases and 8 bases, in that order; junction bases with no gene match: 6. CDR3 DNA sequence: TGCGCCAGCAGCCTGGGACAGGGTGAGGGCTACACCTTC. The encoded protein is CASSLGQGEGYTF.